This section outlines one T cell receptor (beta chain) sequence together with its context. Trimming left V 6 bases short and J 3 bases short, with 15 bases between. CDR1 is SQVTM and CDR2 is ANQGSEA in the germline V gene. The length of the CDR3 is 13 residues. This entry belongs to a study of Ad26.COV2.S vaccination and SARS-CoV-2 variants. Treatment specified: about 20 received Ad26.COV2.S at low or high dose, single or two shots; roughly five received placebo; per-sample allocation not given. Each sample was drawn 63 days after the first injection (of vaccine or placebo). Sequencing was performed with immunoSEQ multiplex PCR; in TCRdb, only in-frame clones are kept and a portion is missing. The table lists 410,000 or so clones, approximately 90% of them singletons.

The chain links TRBV29-1 to TRBJ2-7; D unresolved. The clonotype comes from a person aged 18-65 years who received the Ad26.COV2.S COVID-19 vaccine or a placebo. This sample comprised peripheral blood, obtained in a trial of Ad26.COV2.S vaccine versus placebo. The CDR3 spells CSVIRSDGYEQYF. The CDR3 DNA reads TGCAGCGTGATACGATCGGACGGCTACGAGCAGTACTTC.